The entry below describes one T cell receptor beta chain. Its specificity is unknown. Primed by a sample-barcoded 5' primer and a J-beta primer mix, a second PCR proceeded for 7 to 11 cycles. Researchers report that each sample yielded at least 3 million CDR3-containing paired-end reads. MiXCR was run by TCRdb on the 5' RACE reads, yielding one entry per CDR3 protein. The repertoire holds some 640,000 distinct CDR3 sequences, approximately 49% seen once, with around a third in the top ten. The length of the CDR3 is 15 residues. In germline, CDR1 is SGHTA, CDR2 FQGNSA. V lost 7 bases and J lost 0, with 10 bases in between. This entry belongs to a study of blood T cells in healthy people across ages. Findings of the study overall: There was no known CMV status for donors, so expanded clonotype changes were possibly confounded.

The study isolated at least 7 million PBMCs from each sample. This receptor was obtained from an older woman in good health. Sequenced sample: blood. The J gene is TRBJ2-6, the V gene TRBV7-2, with a tentative D call TRBD1 (5 bases). In DNA, the CDR3 is TGTACCAGCACTTATAGGGGCTCTGGGGCCAACGTCCTGACTTTC. It translates to CTSTYRGSGANVLTF.